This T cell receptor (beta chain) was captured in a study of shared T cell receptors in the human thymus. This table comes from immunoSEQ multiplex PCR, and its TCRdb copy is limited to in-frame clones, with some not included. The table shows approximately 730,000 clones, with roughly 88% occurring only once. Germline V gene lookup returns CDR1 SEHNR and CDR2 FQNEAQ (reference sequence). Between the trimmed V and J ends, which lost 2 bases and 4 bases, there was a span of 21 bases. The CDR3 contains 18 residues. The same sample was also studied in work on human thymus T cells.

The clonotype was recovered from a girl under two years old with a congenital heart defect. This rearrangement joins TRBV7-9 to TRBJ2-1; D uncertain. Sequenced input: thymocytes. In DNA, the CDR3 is TGTGCCAGCAGCTTACCTTTTTTTGTGGTTGGCGGTTACAATGAGCAGTTCTTC. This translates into CASSLPFFVVGGYNEQFF.